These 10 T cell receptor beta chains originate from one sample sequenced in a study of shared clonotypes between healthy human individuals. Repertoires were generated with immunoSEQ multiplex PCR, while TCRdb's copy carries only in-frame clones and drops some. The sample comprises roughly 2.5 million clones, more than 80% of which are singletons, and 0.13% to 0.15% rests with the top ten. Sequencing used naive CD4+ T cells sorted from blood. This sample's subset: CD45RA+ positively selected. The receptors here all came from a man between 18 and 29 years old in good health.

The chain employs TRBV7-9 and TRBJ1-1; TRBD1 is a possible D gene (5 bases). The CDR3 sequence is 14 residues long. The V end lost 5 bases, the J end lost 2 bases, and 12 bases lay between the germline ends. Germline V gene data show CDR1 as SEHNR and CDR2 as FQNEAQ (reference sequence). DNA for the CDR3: TGTGCCAGCAGCCTGACAGCTACAAACACTGAAGCTTTCTTT. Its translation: CASSLTATNTEAFF.

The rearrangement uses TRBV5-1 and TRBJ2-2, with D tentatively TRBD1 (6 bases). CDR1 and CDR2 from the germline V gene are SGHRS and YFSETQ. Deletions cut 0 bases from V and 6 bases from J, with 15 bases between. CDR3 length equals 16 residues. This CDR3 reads CASSLAGTFFPGELFF. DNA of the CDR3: TGCGCCAGCAGCTTGGCCGGGACATTTTTCCCCGGGGAGCTGTTTTTT.

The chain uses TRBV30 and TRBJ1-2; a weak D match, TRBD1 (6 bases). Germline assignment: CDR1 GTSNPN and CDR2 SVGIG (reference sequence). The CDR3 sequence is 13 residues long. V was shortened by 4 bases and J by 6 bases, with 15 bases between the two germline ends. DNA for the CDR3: TGTGCCTGGACTGTTGGACAGTCGGATGGCTACACCTTC. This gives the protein CAWTVGQSDGYTF.

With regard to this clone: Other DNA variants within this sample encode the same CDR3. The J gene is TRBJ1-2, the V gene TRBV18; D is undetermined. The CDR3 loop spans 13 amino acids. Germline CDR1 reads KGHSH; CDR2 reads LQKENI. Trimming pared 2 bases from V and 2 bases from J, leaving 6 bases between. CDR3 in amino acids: CASSPEQNYGYTF. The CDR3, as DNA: TGTGCCAGCTCACCAGAACAAAACTATGGCTACACCTTC. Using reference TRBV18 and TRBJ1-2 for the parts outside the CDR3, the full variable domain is NAGVMQNPRHLVRRRGQEARLRCSPMKGHSHVYWYRQLPEEGLKFMVYLQKENIIDESGMPKERFSAEFPKEGPSILRIQQVVRGDSAAYFCASSPEQNYGYTFGSGTRLTVV.

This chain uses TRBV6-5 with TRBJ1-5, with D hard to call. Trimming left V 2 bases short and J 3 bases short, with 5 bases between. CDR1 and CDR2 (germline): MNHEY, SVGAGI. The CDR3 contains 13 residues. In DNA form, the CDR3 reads TGTGCCAGCAGTTACGGCAACAATCAGCCCCAGCATTTT. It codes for CASSYGNNQPQHF.

As DNA, the CDR3 is TGTGCCAGCAGCCGGGATCCAAAGCTCGAGCAGTACTTC. Translating it yields CASSRDPKLEQYF. This sequence joins TRBV6-5 and TRBJ2-7, with D perhaps TRBD2 (5 bases). The CDR3 spans 13 residues. Deletions cut 6 bases from V and 6 bases from J, with 15 bases between. Germline V gene lookup returns CDR1 MNHEY and CDR2 SVGAGI.

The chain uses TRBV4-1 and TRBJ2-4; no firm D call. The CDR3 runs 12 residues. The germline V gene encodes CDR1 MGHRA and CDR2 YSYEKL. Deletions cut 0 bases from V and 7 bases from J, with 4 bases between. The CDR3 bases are TGCGCCAGCAGCCAAGATACGAACATTCAGTACTTC. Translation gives CASSQDTNIQYF.

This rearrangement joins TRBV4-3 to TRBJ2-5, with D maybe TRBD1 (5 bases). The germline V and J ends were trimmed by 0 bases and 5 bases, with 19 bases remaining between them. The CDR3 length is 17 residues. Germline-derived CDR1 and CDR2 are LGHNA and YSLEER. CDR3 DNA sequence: TGCGCCAGCAGCCAAGATCACCGGCCCGACAGTTCGGAGACCCAGTACTTC. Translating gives CASSQDHRPDSSETQYF.

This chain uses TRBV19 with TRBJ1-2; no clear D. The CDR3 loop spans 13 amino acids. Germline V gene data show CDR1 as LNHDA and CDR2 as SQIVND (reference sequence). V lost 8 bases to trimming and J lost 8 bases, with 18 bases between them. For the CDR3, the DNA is TGTGCCAGTCTGGCCCACGCAACTGGGGGCTACACCTTC. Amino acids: CASLAHATGGYTF.

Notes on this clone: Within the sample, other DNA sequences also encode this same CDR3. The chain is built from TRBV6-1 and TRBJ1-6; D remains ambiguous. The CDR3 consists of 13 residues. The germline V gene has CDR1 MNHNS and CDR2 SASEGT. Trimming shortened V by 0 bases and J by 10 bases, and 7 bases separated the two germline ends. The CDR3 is CASSEAGNSPLHF. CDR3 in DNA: TGTGCCAGCAGTGAAGCAGGGAACTCACCCCTCCACTTT.